The 9 T cell receptor beta chains below come from one sample, sequenced in a study of blood T cell repertoires in COVID-19. Here immunoSEQ multiplex PCR was the method, and the copy in TCRdb shows in-frame clones only, minus some. The sample lists approximately 210,000 clones, 80% to 85% occurring once. The sequenced material came from PBMCs or T cells enriched from blood (not recorded which). Every receptor here comes from a woman aged 45-59 years with acute COVID-19.

The genes are TRBV28 and TRBJ1-4, with D uncertain. The germline CDR1 and CDR2 sequences are MDHEN and SYDVKM. The V and J ends lost 5 bases and 10 bases respectively, with 11 bases between them. CDR3 length: 12 residues. CDR3 sequence reads: CASSPSGRKLFF. DNA for the CDR3: TGTGCCAGCAGTCCCTCGGGTCGAAAACTGTTTTTT. Full variable domain (rest looked up from reference TRBV28 and TRBJ1-4): DVKVTQSSRYLVKRTGEKVFLECVQDMDHENMFWYRQDPGLGLRLIYFSYDVKMKEKGDIPEGYSVSREKKERFSLILESASTNQTSMYLCASSPSGRKLFFGSGTQLSVL.

The V and J genes are TRBV2 and TRBJ1-2, with 8 nucleotides matching TRBD1. J was trimmed by 0 bases and V by 8 bases; bases with no gene match: 17. This CDR3 contains 18 residues. The germline V gene encodes CDR1 SNHLY and CDR2 FYNNEI. CDR3 DNA: TGTGCCAGCGAGGGAGAAACAGGGGGGTCTGTTCCTAACTATGGCTACACCTTC. Translation gives CASEGETGGSVPNYGYTF.

This sequence joins TRBV4-3 and TRBJ1-5, with D possibly being TRBD1 (5 bases). The V end lost 0 bases, the J end lost 0 bases, and 9 bases lay between the germline ends. The CDR3 sequence is 16 residues long. CDR1 and CDR2 from the germline V gene are LGHNA and YSLEER. CDR3 bases: TGCGCCAGCAGCCAAGACAGGGCGTATAGCAATCAGCCCCAGCATTTT. This sequence encodes CASSQDRAYSNQPQHF.

The sample holds one count of this clone. This CDR3 reads CASSYSLAGGINGKFF. The CDR3 region has the DNA TGTGCCAGCAGTTACTCACTAGCGGGAGGAATTAATGGGAAGTTCTTC. The genes are TRBV6-5 and TRBJ2-1; TRBD2 agrees at 12 bases. Losses at the gene ends were 0 bases for V and 14 bases for J; bases not matched to a gene: 11. Germline-derived CDR1 and CDR2 are MNHEY and SVGAGI. The CDR3 is 16 amino acids.

J is TRBJ1-2 and V is TRBV29-1; D possibly corresponds to TRBD1 (5 bases). Germline V gene sequence: CDR1 SQVTM, CDR2 ANQGSEA. Deletions cut 0 bases from V and 4 bases from J, with 6 bases between. The CDR3 runs to 12 residues. CDR3 region: CSVEDRAYGYTF. DNA of the CDR3: TGCAGCGTTGAAGACAGGGCCTATGGCTACACCTTC.

The V gene is TRBV7-8, the J gene TRBJ1-3; TRBD1 matches at 11 bases. The trim removed 5 bases at V and 4 bases at J, leaving 7 bases unmatched. The CDR3 covers 16 residues. Germline V lookup: CDR1 SGHVS, CDR2 FQNEAQ. The chain's CDR3 is CASSPGQGAGGNTIYF. The CDR3 region has the DNA TGTGCCAGCAGCCCAGGACAGGGGGCAGGAGGAAACACCATATATTTT.

The chain employs TRBV28 and TRBJ2-7; TRBD1 matches 9 bases. This CDR3 is 16 amino acids long. Trimming removed 0 bases from V and 7 bases from J; junction bases left unmatched: 10. Germline V lookup: CDR1 MDHEN, CDR2 SYDVKM. The CDR3 nucleotides are TGTGCCAGCAGTTTATGGGGGGGGACAGGGTCCTGGGAGCAGTACTTC. Encoded protein: CASSLWGGTGSWEQYF.

The CDR3 DNA reads TGCGCCAGCAGCTTGGGGGACAGGGGCGGAGGCTACACCTTC. This codes for CASSLGDRGGGYTF. The chain links TRBV5-1 to TRBJ1-2, with 10 bases that match TRBD1. After removal of 0 bases from V and 8 bases from J, the junction contained 4 bases not matched to a gene. The CDR3 runs 14 residues. Germline loops: CDR1 SGHRS, CDR2 YFSETQ.

The V and J genes are TRBV27 and TRBJ1-1; possible D gene TRBD1, 6 bases. Germline CDR1 reads MNHEY; CDR2 reads SMNVEV (reference sequence). The CDR3 runs 14 residues. The germline V and J ends were trimmed by 6 bases and 0 bases, with 11 bases remaining between them. The CDR3 sequence: CASRGTTLNTEAFF. The DNA of the CDR3 is TGTGCCAGCAGGGGGACAACTTTGAACACTGAAGCTTTCTTT.